The present T cell receptor beta chain was sequenced within a study of cytomegalovirus exposure and HLA in healthy donors. Study in general: HLA-typed donors were the source of approximately 88 million unique TCRs, which an early data release held.

Note on this clone: Its antigen is as yet unknown. The junction shows a germline mismatch at one end, possibly a read error.

Study findings and constraints: A later analysis showed that HLA-associated TCR beta chains had undergone more clonal expansion than equally common others. In an earlier analysis, about 87% or about 30%: the productive usage of most TCR beta V segments.

Use of 60 Vbeta and 13 Jbeta primers characterized the PCR. Generated by immunoSEQ multiplex PCR, the TCRdb table keeps only in-frame clones and is missing some. The sample carries approximately 120,000 clones, about 71% recorded once. The CDR3 runs 15 residues. Germline-derived CDR1 and CDR2 are SGHAT and FQNNGV. V gene TRBV11-2 combines with J gene TRBJ2-7; 7 bases agree with TRBD2. The material sequenced was PBMCs. The receptor comes from a woman in her 50s in good health and CMV-seronegative. CDR3 in amino acids: CASSLAGGPSHEQYF. As DNA, the CDR3 is TGTGCCAGCAGCTTAGCGGGAGGCCCCTCCCACGAGCAGTACTTC. The full variable domain, in which reference TRBV11-2 and TRBJ2-7 provide the parts outside the CDR3, is EAGVAQSPRYKIIEKRQSVAFWCNPISGHATLYWYQQILGQGPKLLIQFQNNGVVDDSQLPKDRFSAERLKGVDSTLKIQPAKLEDSAVYLCASSLAGGPSHEQYFGPGTRLTVT.